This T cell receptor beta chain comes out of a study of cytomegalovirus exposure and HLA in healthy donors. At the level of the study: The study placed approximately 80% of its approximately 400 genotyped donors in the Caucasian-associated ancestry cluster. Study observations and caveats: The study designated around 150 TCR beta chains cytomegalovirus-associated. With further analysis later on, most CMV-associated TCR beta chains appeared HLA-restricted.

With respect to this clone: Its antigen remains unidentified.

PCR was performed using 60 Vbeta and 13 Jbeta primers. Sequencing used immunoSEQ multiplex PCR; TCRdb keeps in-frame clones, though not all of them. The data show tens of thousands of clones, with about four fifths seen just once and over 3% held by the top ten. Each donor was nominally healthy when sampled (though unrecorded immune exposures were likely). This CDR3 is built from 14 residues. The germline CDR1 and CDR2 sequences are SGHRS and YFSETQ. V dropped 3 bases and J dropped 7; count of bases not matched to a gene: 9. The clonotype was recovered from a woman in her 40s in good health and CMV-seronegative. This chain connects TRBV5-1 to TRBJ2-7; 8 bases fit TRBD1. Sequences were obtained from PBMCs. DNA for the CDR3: TGCGCCAGCAGCTCGCCCGGGACAGGCTGGGAGCAGTACTTC. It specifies CASSSPGTGWEQYF.